One sample yielded the 8 T cell receptor beta chains listed below, sequenced in a study of human T cells and chemical hapten exposure. In TCRdb, the 5' RACE reads were re-called with MiXCR into one record per CDR3 protein. Among 120,000 to 150,000 distinct CDR3 sequences listed, about 4% were seen once. Total RNA was isolated from whole blood that had not been fractionated. These TCRs come from a female donor in good health.

This clonotype was counted many times. This chain links TRBV3-1 with TRBJ1-1; no firm D call. The germline V and J ends were trimmed by 4 bases and 1 base, with 10 bases remaining between them. CDR3 length: 14 amino acids. Germline V gene lookup returns CDR1 LGHDT and CDR2 YNNKEL (reference sequence). The CDR3: CASSPGLANTEAFF. The CDR3 DNA reads TGTGCCAGCAGCCCCGGGCTCGCGAACACTGAAGCTTTCTTT.

The rearrangement links TRBV5-4 to TRBJ2-7, with a possible D match to TRBD1 (6 bases). The V gene's germline CDR1 is SGHNT and CDR2 YYREEE (reference sequence). The length of the CDR3 is 14 residues. Trimming left V 4 bases short and J 5 bases short, with 16 bases between. In DNA, the CDR3 is TGTGCCAGCAGCCCGGACAGCCTTGGCAACGAGCAGTACTTC. This codes for CASSPDSLGNEQYF.

The chain joins TRBV18 to TRBJ1-1; D is ambiguous. V shed 2 bases and J shed 1 base, with 5 bases lying between them. CDR1 is KGHSH, CDR2 LQKENI, per germline. The CDR3 is made up of 13 amino acids. CDR3 bases: TGTGCCAGCTCACCAACTCGGAACACTGAAGCTTTCTTT. Residues: CASSPTRNTEAFF.

The table lists this clonotype with many counts. V gene TRBV6-6 combines with J gene TRBJ2-3; possible D gene TRBD1, 6 bases. The CDR3 loop spans 15 amino acids. V was trimmed by 1 base and J by 3 bases, leaving 11 bases between them. CDR1 MNHNY and CDR2 SVGAGI come from the germline V gene (reference sequence). CDR3 nucleotide sequence: TGTGCCAGCAGTTACTTGGTGACAGGAACAGATACGCAGTATTTT. It specifies CASSYLVTGTDTQYF.

This clonotype was counted only a few times. The V call is TRBV5-6, the J call TRBJ1-2; unclear D gene. This CDR3 is 11 amino acids long. CDR1 is SGHDT, CDR2 YYEEEE, per germline. Between the trimmed V and J ends, which lost 3 bases and 8 bases, there was a span of 8 bases. The CDR3, as DNA: TGTGCCAGCAGCTGGTATGGGGGCTACACCTTC. Amino acids: CASSWYGGYTF.

CDR3 nucleotides: TGCGCCAGCAGCTTGGGGAACACAGGGGAGACGCAGTATTTT. This encodes CASSLGNTGETQYF. The V and J genes are TRBV5-1 and TRBJ2-3, with TRBD1 matching 7 bases. Unmatched junction bases numbered 7, after V lost 0 bases and J lost 9 bases. This CDR3 spans 14 amino acids. The V gene's germline CDR1 is SGHRS and CDR2 YFSETQ.

This clonotype occurred many times. This chain links TRBV10-3 with TRBJ1-2; no clear D. CDR3 length: 12 residues. CDR1 and CDR2 from the germline V gene are ENHRY and SYGVKD. V gave up 4 bases and J gave up 1 base, with 4 bases separating them. The CDR3 nucleotides read TGTGCCATCAGTGTACATAACTATGGCTACACCTTC. Its protein product is CAISVHNYGYTF.

This clonotype has ten or more counts. The genes are TRBV11-1 and TRBJ2-1; 12 bases are shared with TRBD2. V trimming: 5 bases; J trimming: 10 bases; junction bases outside the gene matches: 9. Per the germline V gene, CDR1 is SGHAT and CDR2 is FQDESV (reference sequence). The CDR3 has 15 amino acids. DNA of the CDR3: TGTGCCAGCAGCGCTCTAGCGGGGGGGCGAAGGGAGCAGTTCTTC. Translated: CASSALAGGRREQFF. The entire variable domain, with the rest obtained from reference TRBV11-1 and TRBJ2-1, is as follows: EAEVAQSPRYKITEKSQAVAFWCDPISGHATLYWYRQILGQGPELLVQFQDESVVDDSQLPKDRFSAERLKGVDSTLKIQPAELGDSAMYLCASSALAGGRREQFFGPGTRLTVL.